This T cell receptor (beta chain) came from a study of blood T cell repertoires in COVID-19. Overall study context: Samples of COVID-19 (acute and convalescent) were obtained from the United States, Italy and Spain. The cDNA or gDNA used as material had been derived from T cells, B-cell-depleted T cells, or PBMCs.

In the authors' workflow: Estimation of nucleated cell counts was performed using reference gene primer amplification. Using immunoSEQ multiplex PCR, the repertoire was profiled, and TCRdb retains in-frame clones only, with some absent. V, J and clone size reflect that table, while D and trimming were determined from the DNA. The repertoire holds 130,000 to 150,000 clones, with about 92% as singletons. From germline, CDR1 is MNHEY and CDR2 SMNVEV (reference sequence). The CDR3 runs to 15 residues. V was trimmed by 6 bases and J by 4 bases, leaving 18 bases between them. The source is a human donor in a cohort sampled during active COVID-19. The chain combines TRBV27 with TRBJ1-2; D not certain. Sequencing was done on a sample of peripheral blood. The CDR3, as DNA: TGTGCCAGCAGACTAGATGGGAGTTCAGGCTATGGCTACACCTTC. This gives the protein CASRLDGSSGYGYTF.